The following is a TCR beta chain sequence with its context. Its antigen is still unknown. Germline-derived CDR1 and CDR2 are SGHKS and YYEKEE (reference sequence). CDR3 length equals 16 residues. Losses at the gene ends were 1 base for V and 6 bases for J; bases not matched to a gene: 7. This sample was taken from a study of cytomegalovirus exposure and HLA in healthy donors. Researchers ran the PCR with 60 Vbeta and 13 Jbeta primers. Generated by immunoSEQ multiplex PCR, the TCRdb table keeps only in-frame clones and is missing some. Here the sample spans 150,000 to 200,000 clones, 82% being singletons. Study observations and caveats: In an earlier analysis, productive rearrangement rates for most beta V segments clustered near 87% or 30%. HLA-A and HLA-B allele assignments for most subjects were reportedly predicted accurately using TCR beta sequences. Using the classifier, cytomegalovirus status was reportedly diagnosed with high specificity and sensitivity. Cytomegalovirus-associated TCR beta chains were listed, numbering under 200.

Input material: PBMCs. This rearrangement joins TRBV5-5 to TRBJ2-2; the match to TRBD1 covers 9 bases. The clonotype was recovered from a man in his forties in good health and CMV-seronegative. CDR3 amino acids: CASSLTLGQGAGELFF. Written as DNA, the CDR3 is TGTGCCAGCAGCTTGACCCTGGGACAGGGTGCCGGGGAGCTGTTTTTT.